Listed below are T cell receptor beta chains from one sample, sequenced in a study of T-cell reconstitution after alpha-beta-depleted transplantation in children. Each CDR3 protein is one row after TCRdb ran MiXCR on the PCR reads. The table includes about 78,000 distinct CDR3 sequences, roughly 15% detected once. Sequenced material: PBMCs, mostly from graft donor cells, taken 180 days after TCRalphabeta/CD19-depleted stem cell transplant. Every receptor here comes from a male patient under 10 years old who had a stem cell transplant for acute lymphoblastic leukemia, so the T cells may come from the graft donor. CDR3s include the opening cysteine and the closing phenylalanine or tryptophan. Each record gives: V gene, CDR3 protein.

V gene: TRBV20-1
CDR3 protein: CSAREVWLKTYEQYF

V gene: TRBV7-3
CDR3 protein: CASGLGQETQYF

V gene: TRBV10-2
CDR3 protein: CASSERAGNYYGYTF

V gene: TRBV5-1
CDR3 protein: CASSLGTYEQYF

V gene: TRBV25-1
CDR3 protein: CASSTSRGNTGELFF

V gene: TRBV30
CDR3 protein: CAWSSGFGVTGELFF

V gene: TRBV27
CDR3 protein: CASSFVAGWTNEQFF

V gene: TRBV20-1
CDR3 protein: CSARVGGAGNTIYF

V gene: TRBV9
CDR3 protein: CASSDFRDRGGDTQYF

V gene: TRBV12-3/TRBV12-4
CDR3 protein: CASSFSTDTQYF

V gene: TRBV4-3
CDR3 protein: CASSQDPGAQAFF

V gene: TRBV9
CDR3 protein: CASSVSYQETQYF

V gene: TRBV6-1
CDR3 protein: CASSRTDRGYEQYF

V gene: TRBV7-8
CDR3 protein: CASSRDSGLYEQYF

V gene: TRBV7-9
CDR3 protein: CASSPWTSSYNEQFF

V gene: TRBV9
CDR3 protein: CASSVADRGYEQYF

V gene: TRBV3-1
CDR3 protein: CASSQVLVGNTEAFF

V gene: TRBV4-3
CDR3 protein: CASSQLGQGGGYTF

V gene: TRBV28
CDR3 protein: CASTPGDRGGQPQHF

V gene: TRBV18
CDR3 protein: CASSPAGGGVTDTQYF

V gene: TRBV5-1
CDR3 protein: CASSGQGLGNTEAFF

V gene: TRBV10-1
CDR3 protein: CASSVTSTDTQYF

V gene: TRBV5-1
CDR3 protein: CASSFSGLSYEQYF

V gene: TRBV12-3/TRBV12-4
CDR3 protein: CASSLVQDSYQPQHF

V gene: TRBV20-1
CDR3 protein: CSARDAGTGIYGYTF

V gene: TRBV6-2/TRBV6-3
CDR3 protein: CASSYSGGASYEQYF

V gene: TRBV10-3
CDR3 protein: CAISLTSGGPDFYGELFF

V gene: TRBV6-1
CDR3 protein: CASSRGTSSNQPQHF

V gene: TRBV19
CDR3 protein: CASSSEVINQPQHF

V gene: TRBV20-1
CDR3 protein: CSAGSGSWDTQYF

V gene: TRBV5-6
CDR3 protein: CASGQQGQETQYF

V gene: TRBV19
CDR3 protein: CATFGGNEQYF

V gene: TRBV6-1
CDR3 protein: CASSGTSGGAYNEQFF

V gene: TRBV18
CDR3 protein: CASSPSGVENEQYF

V gene: TRBV19
CDR3 protein: CASTGLGQKNYGYTF

V gene: TRBV4-2
CDR3 protein: CASRSSGGAMETQYF

V gene: TRBV7-2
CDR3 protein: CASRRDVDTQYF

V gene: TRBV20-1
CDR3 protein: CSARRGRYGYTF

V gene: TRBV28
CDR3 protein: CASSLRLFRDRRVAEAFF